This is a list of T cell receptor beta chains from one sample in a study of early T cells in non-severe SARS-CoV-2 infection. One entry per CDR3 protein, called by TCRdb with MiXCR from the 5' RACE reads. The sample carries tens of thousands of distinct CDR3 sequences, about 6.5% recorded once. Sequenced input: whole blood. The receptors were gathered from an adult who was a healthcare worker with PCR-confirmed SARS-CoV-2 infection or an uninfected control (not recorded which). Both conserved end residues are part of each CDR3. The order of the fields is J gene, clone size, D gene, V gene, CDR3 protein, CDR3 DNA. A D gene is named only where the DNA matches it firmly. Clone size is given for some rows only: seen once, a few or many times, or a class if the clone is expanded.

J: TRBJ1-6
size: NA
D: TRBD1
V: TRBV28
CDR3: CASRTGQAYSPLHF
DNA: TGTGCCAGCAGAACCGGACAGGCTTATTCACCCCTCCACTTT

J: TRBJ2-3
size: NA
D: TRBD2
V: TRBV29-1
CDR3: CSVLRTGGRTDTQYF
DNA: TGCAGCGTTCTTCGGACGGGGGGACGCACAGATACGCAGTATTTT

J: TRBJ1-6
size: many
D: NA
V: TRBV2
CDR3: CASSGNSPLHF
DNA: TGTGCCAGCAGTGGGAACTCACCCCTCCACTTT

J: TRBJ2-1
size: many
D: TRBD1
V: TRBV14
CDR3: CASSHPGDRAYNEQFF
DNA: TGTGCCAGCAGCCACCCAGGGGACAGGGCCTACAATGAGCAGTTCTTC

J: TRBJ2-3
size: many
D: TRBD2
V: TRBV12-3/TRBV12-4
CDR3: CASSTTSGGSTDTQYF
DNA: TGTGCCAGCAGTACCACTAGCGGGGGGAGCACAGATACGCAGTATTTT

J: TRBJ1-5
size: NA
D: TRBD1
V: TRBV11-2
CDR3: CASSLDGQGGQPQHF
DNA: TGTGCCAGCAGCTTAGATGGCCAGGGGGGCCAGCCCCAGCATTTT

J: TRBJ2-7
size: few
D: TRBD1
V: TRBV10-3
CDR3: CAIEWLGGTGDYEQYF
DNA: TGTGCCATCGAATGGCTTGGGGGGACAGGGGACTACGAGCAGTACTTC

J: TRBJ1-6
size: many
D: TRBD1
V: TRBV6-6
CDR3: CASSYVLGQGPSSYNSPLHF
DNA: TGTGCCAGCAGTTACGTTCTGGGACAGGGGCCGAGCTCCTATAATTCACCCCTCCACTTT

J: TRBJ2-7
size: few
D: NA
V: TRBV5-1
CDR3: CASSPGGSNYEQYF
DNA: TGCGCCAGCAGCCCGGGGGGCAGTAACTACGAGCAGTACTTC

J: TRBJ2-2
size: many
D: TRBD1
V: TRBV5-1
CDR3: CASSLNRGYTGELFF
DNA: TGCGCCAGCAGCTTGAACAGGGGGTACACCGGGGAGCTGTTTTTT

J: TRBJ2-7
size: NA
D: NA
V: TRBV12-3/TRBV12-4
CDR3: CASSRTGTLYEQYF
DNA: TGTGCCAGCAGTCGGACCGGGACCCTGTACGAGCAGTACTTC

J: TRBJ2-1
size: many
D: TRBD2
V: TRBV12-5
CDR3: CASGPASTSGYNEQFF
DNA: TGTGCTAGTGGTCCCGCGTCCACTAGCGGCTACAATGAGCAGTTCTTC

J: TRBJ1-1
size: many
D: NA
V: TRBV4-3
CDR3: CASSQADTEAFF
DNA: TGCGCCAGCAGCCAAGCAGACACTGAAGCTTTCTTT

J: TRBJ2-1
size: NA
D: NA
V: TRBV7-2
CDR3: CASSVDGSSYNEQSF
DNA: TGTGCCAGCAGCGTAGACGGGAGCTCCTACAATGAGCAGTCCTTC

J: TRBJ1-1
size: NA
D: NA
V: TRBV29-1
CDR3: CSVAVDFGKNTEAFF
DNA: TGCAGCGTTGCCGTGGATTTCGGAAAGAACACTGAAGCTTTCTTT

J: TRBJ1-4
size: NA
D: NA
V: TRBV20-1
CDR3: CSARRGDGTELEKLFF
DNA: TGCAGTGCTAGACGTGGTGATGGGACGGAGCTTGAAAAACTGTTTTTT

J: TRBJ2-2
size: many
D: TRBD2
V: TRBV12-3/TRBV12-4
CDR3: CASSLKSSGGWSLVAGELFF
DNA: TGTGCCAGCAGTTTAAAGTCTAGCGGAGGGTGGTCGCTTGTCGCCGGGGAGCTGTTTTTT

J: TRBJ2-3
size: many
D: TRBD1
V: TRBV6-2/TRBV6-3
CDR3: CASEIPGQTTDTQYF
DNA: TGTGCCAGCGAGATTCCGGGACAGACAACAGATACGCAGTATTTT

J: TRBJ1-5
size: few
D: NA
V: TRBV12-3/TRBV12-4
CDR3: CASSLEQGYSNQPQHF
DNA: TGTGCCAGCAGTTTAGAACAGGGCTATAGCAATCAGCCCCAGCATTTT

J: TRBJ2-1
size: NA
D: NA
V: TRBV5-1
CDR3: CATGGGAKDNEQFF
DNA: TGCGCCACCGGAGGGGGGGCCAAAGACAATGAGCAGTTCTTC

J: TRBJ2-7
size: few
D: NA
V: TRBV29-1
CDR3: CSVLDTEAYEQYF
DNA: TGCAGCGTTTTAGACACCGAGGCCTACGAGCAGTACTTC

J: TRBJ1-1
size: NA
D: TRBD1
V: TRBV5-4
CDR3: CASSYRGQVLMNTEAFF
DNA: TGTGCCAGCAGCTACCGGGGACAGGTGCTAATGAACACTGAAGCTTTCTTT

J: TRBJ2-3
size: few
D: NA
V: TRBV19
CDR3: CASRPLAGVSTDTQYF
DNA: TGTGCCAGTAGGCCCCTAGCAGGGGTCAGCACAGATACGCAGTATTTT

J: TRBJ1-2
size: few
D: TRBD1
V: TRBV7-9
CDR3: CASSSGTGGDGYTF
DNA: TGTGCCAGCAGCTCCGGGACAGGGGGCGATGGCTACACCTTC

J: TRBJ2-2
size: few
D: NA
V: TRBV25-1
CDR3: CASSERAPRNTGELFF
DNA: TGTGCCAGCAGTGAAAGGGCCCCCAGAAACACCGGGGAGCTGTTTTTT

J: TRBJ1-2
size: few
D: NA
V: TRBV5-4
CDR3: CASSSEGGADGYTF
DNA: TGTGCCAGCAGCTCCGAGGGGGGGGCGGATGGCTACACCTTC

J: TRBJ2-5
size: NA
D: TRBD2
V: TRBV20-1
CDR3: CSARQGTSGGLQETQYF
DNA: TGCAGTGCTAGGCAAGGGACTAGCGGGGGACTCCAAGAGACCCAGTACTTC

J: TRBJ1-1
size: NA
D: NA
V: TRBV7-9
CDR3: CASSRDTGTEAFF
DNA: TGTGCCAGCAGCCGGGACACTGGCACTGAAGCTTTCTTT

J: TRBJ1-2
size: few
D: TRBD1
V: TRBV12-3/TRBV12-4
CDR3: CASSNSGTGVGYTF
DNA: TGTGCCAGCAGCAATTCCGGGACAGGGGTTGGCTACACCTTC

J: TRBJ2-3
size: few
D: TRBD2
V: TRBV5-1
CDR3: CASSLQRGASTDTQYF
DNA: TGCGCCAGCAGCCTCCAGCGGGGGGCTAGCACAGATACGCAGTATTTT

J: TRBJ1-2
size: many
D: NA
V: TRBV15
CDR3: CATSRGDLANYGYTF
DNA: TGTGCCACCAGCAGAGGGGACTTGGCCAACTATGGCTACACCTTC

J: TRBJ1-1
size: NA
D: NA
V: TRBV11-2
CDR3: CASSLDGPGMNTEAFF
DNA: TGTGCCAGCAGCTTAGATGGTCCGGGGATGAACACTGAAGCTTTCTTT

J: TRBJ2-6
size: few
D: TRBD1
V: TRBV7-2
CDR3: CASSLEGGGGANVLTF
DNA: TGTGCCAGCAGCTTAGAAGGGGGCGGTGGGGCCAACGTCCTGACTTTC

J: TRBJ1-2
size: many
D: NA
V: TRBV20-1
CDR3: CSASMGAYYGYTF
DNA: TGCAGTGCTAGTATGGGGGCTTACTATGGCTACACCTTC

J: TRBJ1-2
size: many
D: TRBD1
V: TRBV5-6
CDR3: CASSQVGQGDTF
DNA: TGTGCCAGCAGCCAAGTAGGACAGGGAGACACCTTC

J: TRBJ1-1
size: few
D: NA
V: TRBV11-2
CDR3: CASSPAGVIGAFF
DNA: TGTGCCAGCAGCCCGGCCGGGGTGATCGGGGCTTTCTTT

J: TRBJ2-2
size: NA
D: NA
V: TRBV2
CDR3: CASSDEGYTGELFF
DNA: TGTGCCAGCAGTGATGAAGGGTACACCGGGGAGCTGTTTTTT

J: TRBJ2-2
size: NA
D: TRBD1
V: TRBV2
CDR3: CASSEGTGEGTGELFF
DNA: TGTGCCAGCAGTGAAGGGACAGGGGAAGGAACCGGGGAGCTGTTTTTT

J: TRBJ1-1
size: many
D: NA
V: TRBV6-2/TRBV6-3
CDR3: CASSHGVDTEAFF
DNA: TGTGCCAGCAGTCACGGTGTGGACACTGAAGCTTTCTTT

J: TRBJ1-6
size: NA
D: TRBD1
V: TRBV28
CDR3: CASSNDRASPLHF
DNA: TGTGCCAGCAGTAATGACAGGGCTTCACCCCTCCACTTT

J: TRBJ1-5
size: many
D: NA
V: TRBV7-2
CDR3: CASSPQGNQPQHF
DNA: TGTGCCAGCAGTCCCCAGGGAAATCAGCCCCAGCATTTT

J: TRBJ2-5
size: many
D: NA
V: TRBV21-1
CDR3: CASSSSREETQYF
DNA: TGTGCCAGCAGCAGTTCGAGGGAAGAGACCCAGTACTTC

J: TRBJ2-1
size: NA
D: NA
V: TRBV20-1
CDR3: CSARGRKRSYNEQFF
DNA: TGCAGTGCTAGAGGGCGAAAGAGATCCTACAATGAGCAGTTCTTC

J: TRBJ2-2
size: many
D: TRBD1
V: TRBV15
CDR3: CATSRAGQAERTGELFF
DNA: TGTGCCACCAGCAGAGCCGGACAGGCAGAGAGAACCGGGGAGCTGTTTTTT

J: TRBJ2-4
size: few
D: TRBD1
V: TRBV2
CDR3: CASTPGTGVAKNIQYF
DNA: TGTGCCAGCACCCCCGGAACAGGGGTTGCCAAAAACATTCAGTACTTC

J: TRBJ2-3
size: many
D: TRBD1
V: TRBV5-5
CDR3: CASSFGPGTDTDTQYF
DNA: TGTGCCAGCAGCTTCGGTCCAGGGACAGACACAGATACGCAGTATTTT

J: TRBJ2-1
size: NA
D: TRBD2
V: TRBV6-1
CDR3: CASSGVAGGYNEQFF
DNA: TGCGCCAGCAGTGGGGTGGCGGGAGGTTACAATGAGCAGTTCTTC

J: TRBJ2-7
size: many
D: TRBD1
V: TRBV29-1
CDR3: CSVEDPGQGDYEQYF
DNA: TGCAGCGTTGAAGACCCGGGACAGGGGGACTACGAGCAGTACTTC

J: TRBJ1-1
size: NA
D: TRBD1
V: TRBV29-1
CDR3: CSMNQGGDTEAFF
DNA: TGCAGCATGAACCAGGGGGGTGACACTGAAGCTTTCTTT

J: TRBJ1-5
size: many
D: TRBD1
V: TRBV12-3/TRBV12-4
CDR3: CASSLAGGHGNQPQHF
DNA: TGTGCCAGCAGTTTGGCAGGGGGCCATGGCAATCAGCCCCAGCATTTT

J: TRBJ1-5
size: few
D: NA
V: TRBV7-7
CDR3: CASSLATYDSNQPQHF
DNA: TGTGCCAGCAGCTTAGCAACCTACGATAGCAATCAGCCCCAGCATTTT

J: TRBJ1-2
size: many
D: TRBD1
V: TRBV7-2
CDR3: CASRPPDRGDGYTF
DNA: TGTGCCAGCAGACCGCCCGACAGGGGCGATGGCTACACCTTC